These T cell receptor beta chains were read from a single sample in a study of TIL therapy for anti-PD-1-resistant metastatic lung cancer. The table came from immunoSEQ multiplex PCR; TCRdb's copy has only in-frame clones and leaves some out. Among some 90,000 clones listed, roughly two thirds were seen once. Sequences were derived from tumor tissue, sampled at baseline. These receptor sequences come from a person between 25 and 79 years old with non-small cell lung cancer. CDR3s include the opening cysteine and the closing phenylalanine or tryptophan. A D gene is named only where the DNA matches it firmly. Not every row has a clone size; where given, it reads once, few, many or a size class.

>NA|TRBV29-1|NA|TRBJ1-2
TGCAGCGTTGAGGTGGTCGGCTATGGCTACACCTTC
CSVEVVGYGYTF
>NA|TRBV5-4|NA|TRBJ2-1
TGTGCCAGCAGTTCCGGCGGGCCAAGCTCCTACAATGAGCAGTTCTTC
CASSSGGPSSYNEQFF
>TRBD1|TRBV7-9|NA|TRBJ2-7
TGTGCCAGCAGCTTAGGACAGGGGCTCTCCTACGAGCAGTACTTC
CASSLGQGLSYEQYF
>TRBD2|TRBV27|NA|TRBJ2-1
TGTGCCACTGCGACTAGCGGGGGGTTCTACAATGAGCAGTTCTTC
CATATSGGFYNEQFF
>TRBD2|TRBV11-2|NA|TRBJ2-7
TGTGCCAGCAGCCTCCCTAAGGCCCGCGGGAGCGAGCAGTACTTC
CASSLPKARGSEQYF
>NA|TRBV6-6|few|TRBJ2-2
TGTGCCAGCAGTTACTCGAGAGCGGCCGGGGAGCTGTTTTTT
CASSYSRAAGELFF
>NA|TRBV27|NA|TRBJ2-7
TGTGCCAGCAGTACCCCGGGGAGCTCCTACGAGCAGTACTTC
CASSTPGSSYEQYF
>NA|TRBV7-9|NA|TRBJ1-1
TGTGCCAGCAGCTTAGGGAGCACTGAAGCTTTCTTT
CASSLGSTEAFF
>TRBD2|TRBV7-6|NA|TRBJ2-7
TGTGCCAGCAGCTCGACTAGCGGGGGGCCCTCCTACGAGCAGTACTTC
CASSSTSGGPSYEQYF
>NA|TRBV5-1|NA|TRBJ2-2
TGCGCCAGCACGGTTTCGGGGGACACCGGGGAGCTGTTTTTT
CASTVSGDTGELFF
>NA|TRBV19|NA|TRBJ2-7
TGTGCCAGTAGTATCCCCTCTGGCGAGCAGTACTTC
CASSIPSGEQYF
>NA|TRBV30|NA|TRBJ2-5
TGTGCCTGGAGTGTACGTCTGGGGGCGGTAGAGACCCAGTACTTC
CAWSVRLGAVETQYF
>NA|TRBV4-1|NA|TRBJ2-5
TGCGCCAGCAGCCAAGAGTCGGAAGGACTCTCCCAAGAGACCCAGTACTTC
CASSQESEGLSQETQYF
>NA|TRBV29-1|NA|TRBJ2-5
TGCAGCTCTTGGGCCAGTTTCCAAGAGACCCAGTACTTC
CSSWASFQETQYF
>NA|TRBV28|once|TRBJ1-1
TGTGCCAGCACCATGGGTAGAGAAGCTTTCTTT
CASTMGREAFF
>TRBD2|TRBV28|few|TRBJ2-7
TGTGCCAGCTACCCGGAGGGGAGGGCCGCATACGAGCAGTACTTC
CASYPEGRAAYEQYF
>NA|TRBV30|NA|TRBJ1-1
TGTGCCTGGAGTTTAACCGGGACGGTAAACACTGAAGCTTTCTTT
CAWSLTGTVNTEAFF
>TRBD2|TRBV30|NA|TRBJ2-5
TGTGCGGGGGGAGGGTACGAGACCCAGTACTTC
CAGGGYETQYF
>NA|TRBV6-5|NA|TRBJ2-5
TGTGCCAGCCGCGGGTTAGTGAAAGAGACCCAGTACTTC
CASRGLVKETQYF
>TRBD1|TRBV27|NA|TRBJ1-1
TGTGCCAGCACCCCTTCAGGGACAGTCACTGAAGCTTTCTTT
CASTPSGTVTEAFF
>NA|TRBV2|few|TRBJ1-2
TGTGCCAGCAGTGTGCGGTCCAACTATGGCTACACCTTC
CASSVRSNYGYTF
>NA|TRBV12-5|NA|TRBJ2-3
TGTGCTAGTGCCCTGCATGAGGATACGCAGTATTTT
CASALHEDTQYF
>NA|TRBV20-1|once|TRBJ2-3
TGCAGTGCTAGTATGGGAGATACGCAGTATTTT
CSASMGDTQYF
>NA|TRBV28|NA|TRBJ2-7
TGTGCCAGCACCCCTCCTATATACGGGAGATTTCAATACGAGCAGTACTTC
CASTPPIYGRFQYEQYF
>NA|TRBV14|NA|TRBJ1-6
TGTGCCAGCAGCCAAGAATCCAGGCTACCCCTCCACTTT
CASSQESRLPLHF
>NA|TRBV28|NA|TRBJ1-4
TGTGCCGGAAGTGCGGGCCTTAATGAAAAACTGTTTTTT
CAGSAGLNEKLFF
>NA|TRBV7-9|NA|TRBJ1-2
TGTGCCAGCAGCTTAAGGCCAGGGAACTATGGCTACACCTTC
CASSLRPGNYGYTF
>NA|TRBV9|NA|TRBJ2-6
TGTGCCAGCAGCGTAAGACTGCCCTCTGGGGCCAACGTCTTGACTTTC
CASSVRLPSGANVLTF
>NA|TRBV2|NA|TRBJ1-1
TGTGCCAGCAGGAACGCCATCCGAAGCACTGAAGCTTTCTTT
CASRNAIRSTEAFF
>NA|TRBV7-2|few|TRBJ1-6
TGTGCCAGCAGCTTTATTGCCCGGAATAATTCACCCCTCCACTTT
CASSFIARNNSPLHF
>NA|TRBV30|NA|TRBJ2-7
TGTGCCTGGAGTGTAACTGTGGGGACGAAAAGCGAGCAGTACTTC
CAWSVTVGTKSEQYF
>TRBD2|TRBV6-2/TRBV6-3|NA|TRBJ2-7
TGTGCCAGCAGTTACTCGACAGCTCCGGGACTAGCGGGGGGTGGCTACGAGCAGTACTTC
CASSYSTAPGLAGGGYEQYF
>NA|TRBV3-1/TRBV3-2|few|TRBJ1-5
TGTGCCAGCAGCCAAGGGATTCAGCCCCAGCATTTT
CASSQGIQPQHF
>NA|TRBV18|NA|TRBJ2-3
TGTGCCAGCTCACCCTCCGAAGGGGATACGCAGTATTTT
CASSPSEGDTQYF